This T cell receptor beta chain was recovered during a study of read filtering for tumor transcriptome and immune sequencing. Study results and caveats: Sorted CD138-negative bone marrow cells were not purified T cells.

V dropped 2 bases and J dropped 0 bases, with 4 bases sitting between them. Germline assignment: CDR1 KGHSH and CDR2 LQKENI. This CDR3 contains 13 residues. This clonotype was seen ten or more times. Its matching antigen is unknown. This library used approximately 370 ng RNA and molecular barcoded adaptors spanning alpha/delta and beta/gamma chains. TCRdb reprocessed the reads via MiXCR and lists one record per CDR3 protein. This table holds 43,000 or so distinct CDR3 sequences, 9.5% to 15% found once. V and J are TRBV18 and TRBJ1-1; no reliable D call. The sample consisted of a population of CD138-negative cells sorted from bone marrow. This sequence originates from a donor aged 40 or over with multiple myeloma. The CDR3 is CASSPAMNTEAFF. The CDR3 bases are TGTGCCAGCTCACCAGCCATGAACACTGAAGCTTTCTTT.